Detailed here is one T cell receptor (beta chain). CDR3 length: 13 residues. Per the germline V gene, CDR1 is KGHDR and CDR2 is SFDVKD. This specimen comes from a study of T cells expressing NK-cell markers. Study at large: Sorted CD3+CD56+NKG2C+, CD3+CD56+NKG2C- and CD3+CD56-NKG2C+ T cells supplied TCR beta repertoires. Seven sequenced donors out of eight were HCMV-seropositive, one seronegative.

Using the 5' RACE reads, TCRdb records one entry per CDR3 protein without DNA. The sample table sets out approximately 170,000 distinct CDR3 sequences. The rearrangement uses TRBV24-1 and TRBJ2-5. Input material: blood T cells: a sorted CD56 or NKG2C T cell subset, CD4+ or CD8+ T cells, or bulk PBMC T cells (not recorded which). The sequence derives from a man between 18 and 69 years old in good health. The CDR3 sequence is CATSDSDQETQYF.